This entry lists 20 T cell receptor beta chains sequenced from one sample in a study of blood T cell repertoires in COVID-19. Profiled with immunoSEQ multiplex PCR; TCRdb holds only in-frame clones, not every one. The sample has more than 100,000 clones; about 79% are singletons. Sequenced input: peripheral blood. All receptors come from a woman in her seventies with acute or convalescent COVID-19.

CDR3 residues: CASSPPKGEGNQPQHF. The CDR3 DNA is TGTGCCAGCTCACCACCTAAGGGAGAGGGCAATCAGCCCCAGCATTTT. The chain joins TRBV18 to TRBJ1-5; D is undetermined. V was cut by 0 bases and J by 2 bases, with 11 bases left in between. The CDR3 runs 16 residues. Germline V gene lookup returns CDR1 KGHSH and CDR2 LQKENI.

J is TRBJ1-4 and V is TRBV3-1 (or the pseudogene TRBV3-2), with D unresolved. This CDR3 contains 16 residues. Trimming pared 0 bases from V and 7 bases from J, leaving 15 bases between. CDR1 is LGHDT, CDR2 YNNKEL, per germline (reference sequence). CDR3 sequence: CASSQDTVSSIEKLFF. The CDR3 bases are TGTGCCAGCAGCCAAGACACAGTGAGTTCTATTGAAAAACTGTTTTTT.

The V and J genes are TRBV9 and TRBJ2-2; 7 bases fit TRBD2. Germline V gene lookup returns CDR1 SGDLS and CDR2 YYNGEE. The CDR3 length is 15 residues. V gave up 4 bases and J gave up 3 bases; unmatched junction bases: 6. CDR3 in DNA: TGTGCCAGCAGCCCAAGGACTAGGGACACCGGGGAGCTGTTTTTT. It codes for CASSPRTRDTGELFF.

The chain has TRBV6-1 and TRBJ1-4; D might be TRBD1 (5 bases). V lost 2 bases and J 2 bases, leaving 9 bases between the germline ends. The CDR3 runs to 15 residues. Germline CDR1 MNHNS, CDR2 SASEGT. This chain's CDR3 is CASSESWGTNEKLFF. For the CDR3, the DNA is TGTGCCAGCAGTGAAAGCTGGGGCACTAATGAAAAACTGTTTTTT.

This chain links TRBV6-2 or TRBV6-3 with TRBJ2-2; 8 bases map to TRBD2. Germline loops: CDR1 MNHEY, CDR2 SVGEGT. The CDR3 consists of 17 residues. The ends lost 2 bases at V and 0 bases at J; junction bases unmatched: 5. CDR3 sequence reads: CASSYQRGRTNTGELFF. The DNA of the CDR3 is TGTGCCAGCAGTTACCAGCGGGGGCGAACGAACACCGGGGAGCTGTTTTTT.

The V and J genes are TRBV5-5 and TRBJ1-2, with D perhaps TRBD1 (5 bases). Trimming removed 4 bases at V and 3 bases at J, with 16 bases between. In germline, CDR1 is SGHKS, CDR2 YYEKEE (reference sequence). This CDR3 comprises 15 residues. Here the CDR3 reads CASSLTVPGDYGYTF. The CDR3 bases are TGTGCCAGCAGCCTGACAGTCCCAGGTGACTATGGCTACACCTTC.

The rearrangement uses TRBV2 and TRBJ1-4; TRBD1 agrees at 7 bases. In germline, CDR1 is SNHLY, CDR2 FYNNEI. The CDR3 loop spans 14 amino acids. V dropped 7 bases and J dropped 3; count of bases not matched to a gene: 5. The CDR3: CASNSGTANEKLFF. CDR3 coding DNA: TGTGCCAGCAATTCCGGGACAGCTAATGAAAAACTGTTTTTT.

V gene TRBV11-2 combines with J gene TRBJ2-1; 12 bases line up with TRBD2. CDR3 size: 16 residues. The trim removed 5 bases at V and 6 bases at J, leaving 8 bases unmatched. Germline CDR1 is SGHAT and CDR2 is FQNNGV. CDR3 region: CASSQGASGGANEQFF. In DNA form, the CDR3 reads TGTGCCAGCAGCCAGGGGGCTAGCGGGGGGGCCAATGAGCAGTTCTTC.

This clone was counted a single time. The rearrangement joins TRBV5-1 to TRBJ1-1; possibly TRBD1 for D (6 bases). The germline V gene encodes CDR1 SGHRS and CDR2 YFSETQ. The CDR3 has 15 amino acids. Deletions cut 1 base from V and 5 bases from J, with 15 bases between. The CDR3 bases are TGCGCCAGCAGCTTGCGTCAGGGGCGCGGGACTGAAGCTTTCTTT. It encodes CASSLRQGRGTEAFF.

The CDR3 coding sequence is TGTGCCAGCAGTTCCATAGGGGGCACCACTCAGCCCCAGCATTTT. Protein sequence: CASSSIGGTTQPQHF. This chain connects TRBV6-5 to TRBJ1-5; 7 nucleotides agree with TRBD1. The CDR3 contains 15 residues. CDR1 is MNHEY and CDR2 is SVGAGI in the germline V gene. J gave up 6 bases and V 4 bases, and 9 bases lay outside the gene matches.

The chain couples TRBV19 to TRBJ1-3; 7 bases are shared with TRBD1. CDR3 length: 15 residues. Trimming removed 4 bases from V and 0 bases from J; junction bases left unmatched: 3. CDR1 LNHDA and CDR2 SQIVND come from the germline V gene (reference sequence). In nucleotides, the CDR3 is TGTGCCAGTAGTAGGGGACAGACCTCTGGAAACACCATATATTTT. It translates to CASSRGQTSGNTIYF.

The count of this clone is one. The chain is built from TRBV19 and TRBJ1-2; TRBD1 matches at 8 bases. Germline V gives CDR1 LNHDA, CDR2 SQIVND (reference sequence). The CDR3 runs to 14 residues. V gave up 6 bases and J gave up 2 bases; unmatched junction bases: 5. The CDR3 loop reads CASRRQGSNYGYTF. The DNA for the CDR3 is TGTGCCAGTAGACGACAGGGGTCCAACTATGGCTACACCTTC.

This chain joins TRBV5-1 and TRBJ1-1; possible D gene TRBD1, 5 bases. Per germline, CDR1 SGHRS and CDR2 YFSETQ. Trimming removed 4 bases at V and 2 bases at J, with 12 bases between. The CDR3 is 14 amino acids. The CDR3 bases are TGCGCCAGCAGCCCGGGGGGAACCAACACTGAAGCTTTCTTT. The encoded protein is CASSPGGTNTEAFF. The full variable domain, in which reference TRBV5-1 and TRBJ1-1 provide the parts outside the CDR3, is KAGVTQTPRYLIKTRGQQVTLSCSPISGHRSVSWYQQTPGQGLQFLFEYFSETQRNKGNFPGRFSGRQFSNSRSEMNVSTLELGDSALYLCASSPGGTNTEAFFGQGTRLTVV.

The V gene is TRBV5-1, the J gene TRBJ1-2; maybe TRBD1 (5 bases). From germline, CDR1 is SGHRS and CDR2 YFSETQ. Trimming pared 4 bases from V and 8 bases from J, leaving 12 bases between. There are 12 residues in the CDR3. In DNA form, the CDR3 reads TGCGCCAGCAGCCACGTACAGGAAGGCTACACCTTC. Protein product: CASSHVQEGYTF.

This rearrangement joins TRBV27 to TRBJ1-2; possible D gene TRBD1, 5 bases. The V gene's germline CDR1 is MNHEY and CDR2 SMNVEV (reference sequence). Trimming shortened V by 1 base and J by 8 bases, and 11 bases separated the two germline ends. The length of the CDR3 is 13 residues. CDR3 region: CASSLFRDDGYTF. As DNA, the CDR3 is TGTGCCAGCAGTTTATTCAGGGATGACGGCTACACCTTC.

This clone was counted once. The gene calls are TRBV7-9 and TRBJ2-5, with 10 bases aligning to TRBD1. The CDR3 is 16 residues long. Germline CDR1 SEHNR, CDR2 FQNEAQ (reference sequence). The trim removed 5 bases at V and 9 bases at J, leaving 15 bases unmatched. The CDR3 sequence is CASSQQTGQGTLAQYF. CDR3 coding DNA: TGTGCCAGCAGCCAGCAGACGGGACAGGGGACGTTGGCCCAGTACTTC.

This clone is a singleton in its sample. The V and J genes are TRBV5-1 and TRBJ2-3, with D perhaps TRBD2 (5 bases). CDR1 is SGHRS, CDR2 YFSETQ, per germline. V was shortened by 1 base and J by 4 bases, with 7 bases between the two germline ends. The CDR3 has 13 residues. DNA for the CDR3: TGCGCCAGCAGCTTGTCGGAGGCAGATACGCAGTATTTT. This sequence encodes CASSLSEADTQYF. The whole variable domain, remainder taken from reference TRBV5-1 and TRBJ2-3, is KAGVTQTPRYLIKTRGQQVTLSCSPISGHRSVSWYQQTPGQGLQFLFEYFSETQRNKGNFPGRFSGRQFSNSRSEMNVSTLELGDSALYLCASSLSEADTQYFGPGTRLTVL.

The gene calls are TRBV5-1 and TRBJ1-1; D gene uncertain. The CDR3 has 17 residues. The germline V gene has CDR1 SGHRS and CDR2 YFSETQ. V was clipped by 1 base and J by 4 bases, with 20 bases between them. CDR3 amino acids: CASSLYAQSRYTTEAFF. The CDR3 coding sequence is TGCGCCAGCAGCTTGTATGCTCAGTCCCGATATACCACTGAAGCTTTCTTT.

V gene TRBV19 combines with J gene TRBJ1-5; no firm D call. The CDR3 has 16 residues. CDR1 and CDR2 from the germline V gene are LNHDA and SQIVND (reference sequence). The germline V and J ends were trimmed by 1 base and 0 bases, with 10 bases remaining between them. The CDR3 loop reads CASSIGREFSNQPQHF. The CDR3 region has the DNA TGTGCCAGTAGTATAGGAAGGGAGTTTAGCAATCAGCCCCAGCATTTT.

The CDR3 nucleotides are TGCGCCAGCAGGTCGACTAGCGGGACGTACAATGAGCAGTTCTTC. This gives the protein CASRSTSGTYNEQFF. The J gene is TRBJ2-1, the V gene TRBV5-1; 11 bases align to TRBD2. The germline V gene encodes CDR1 SGHRS and CDR2 YFSETQ. The CDR3 totals 15 residues. The junction had 5 bases not matched to a gene; V was cut back by 5 bases and J by 4 bases.